This T cell receptor (beta chain) was observed in a study of T cells in Graves' hyperthyroidism and ophthalmopathy. Amplification yielded TCR beta CDR3 regions, with RNA transcripts as the source. HTBI primers were used for first-round RT-PCR of the TCR CDR3. TCRdb itself ran the multiplex PCR reads through MiXCR, one entry per CDR3 protein. Of a few hundred thousand distinct CDR3 sequences listed, approximately 13% are singletons. This clonotype was recorded many times. The specimen was blood. The TCR was taken from a man in his thirties or forties with Graves' hyperthyroidism that later progressed to Graves' ophthalmopathy.

CDR3 nucleotide sequence: TGTGCCAGCTCACCGGACAGCGTTCGGGCTGAAGCTTTCTTT. Translation gives CASSPDSVRAEAFF. The chain joins TRBV18 to TRBJ1-1, with D maybe TRBD1 (6 bases). Germline-derived CDR1 and CDR2 are KGHSH and LQKENI. The CDR3 has 14 amino acids. Between the trimmed V and J ends, which lost 3 bases and 6 bases, there was a span of 14 bases.